This TCR beta chain was sequenced for a study of CXCR3-negative and CXCR3-positive naive CD8 T cells. Study-level results: Each naive subset displayed comparably high diversity, whereas memory CD8+ cells displayed much lower diversity. Most assays were run on fresh PBMCs (CXCR3 expression partially decreased after cryopreservation).

Per CD8+ T cell subset, triplicate sorts of 300,000 cells each were done. CD45RO-CCR7+CD27+CD95- marked naive CD8+ T cells. Germline V lookup: CDR1 SGHRS, CDR2 YFSETQ. The CDR3 is made up of 12 amino acids. According to its frequency, this clonotype is medium-sized (0.01 to 0.1%). Its cognate antigen is unknown. All TRB cDNA libraries came from 5' RACE performed with UMI labels. TCRdb re-called the 5' RACE reads; every CDR3 protein appears as one record, without DNA. Here the sample table reports several thousand distinct CDR3 sequences. The chain employs TRBV5-1 and TRBJ1-2; TCRdb names TRBD1, which stays unverified in the absence of DNA. Sequenced sample: naive CXCR3- CD8+ T cells from blood. Subset meaning: CD45RO-CCR7+CD27+CD95- naive CD8+ T cells lacking CXCR3 (TNR3-). The source is a human donor in good health. Some clones in this sample may be carry-over from other donors' samples. Here the CDR3 reads CASSPGDYGYTF.